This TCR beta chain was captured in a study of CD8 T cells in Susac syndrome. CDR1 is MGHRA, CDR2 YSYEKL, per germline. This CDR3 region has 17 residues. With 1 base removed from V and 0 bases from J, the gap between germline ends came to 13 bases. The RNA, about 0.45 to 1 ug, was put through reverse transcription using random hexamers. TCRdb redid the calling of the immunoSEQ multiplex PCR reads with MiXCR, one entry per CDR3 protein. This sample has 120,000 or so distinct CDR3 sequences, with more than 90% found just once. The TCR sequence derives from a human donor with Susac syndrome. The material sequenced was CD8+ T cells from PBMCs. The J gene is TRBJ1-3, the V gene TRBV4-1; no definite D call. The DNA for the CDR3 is TGCGCCAGCAGCCAAGGGGTCAGCCACAACTCTGGAAACACCATATATTTT. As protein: CASSQGVSHNSGNTIYF.